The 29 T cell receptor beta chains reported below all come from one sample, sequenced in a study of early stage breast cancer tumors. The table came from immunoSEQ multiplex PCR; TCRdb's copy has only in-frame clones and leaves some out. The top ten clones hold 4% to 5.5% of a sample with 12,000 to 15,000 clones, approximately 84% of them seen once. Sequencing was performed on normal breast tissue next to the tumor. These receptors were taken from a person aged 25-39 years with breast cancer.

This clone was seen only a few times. The CDR3 protein is CSVGSSNNEQFF. The CDR3 bases are TGCAGCGTTGGGTCTAGTAACAATGAGCAGTTCTTC. The gene calls are TRBV29-1 and TRBJ2-1; D unresolved. V shed 4 bases and J shed 5 bases, with 9 bases lying between them. This CDR3 contains 12 residues. The germline V gene encodes CDR1 SQVTM and CDR2 ANQGSEA.

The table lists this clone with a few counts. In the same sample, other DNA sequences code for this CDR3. The CDR3 coding sequence is TGTGCCAGCAGCCTCGGGACAGGAGACGGCTACACCTTC. Protein sequence: CASSLGTGDGYTF. The chain recombines TRBV11-2 with TRBJ1-2, with 8 bases fitting TRBD1. Germline V gives CDR1 SGHAT, CDR2 FQNNGV. The CDR3 spans 13 residues. The J segment lost 8 bases and the V segment lost 5 bases, leaving 7 bases of the junction unmatched.

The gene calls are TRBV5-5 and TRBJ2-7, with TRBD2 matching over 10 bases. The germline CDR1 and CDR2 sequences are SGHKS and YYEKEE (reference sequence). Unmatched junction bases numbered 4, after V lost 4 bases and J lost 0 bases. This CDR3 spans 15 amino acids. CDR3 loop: CASSGSGRSSYEQYF. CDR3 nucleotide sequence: TGTGCCAGCAGCGGTAGCGGGAGGAGCTCCTACGAGCAGTACTTC.

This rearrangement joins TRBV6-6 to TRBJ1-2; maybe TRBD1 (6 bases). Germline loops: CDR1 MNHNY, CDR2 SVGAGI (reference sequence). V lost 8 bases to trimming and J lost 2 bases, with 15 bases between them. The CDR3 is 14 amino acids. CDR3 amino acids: CASVVDRQNYGYTF. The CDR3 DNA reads TGTGCCAGCGTCGTAGACAGGCAGAACTATGGCTACACCTTC.

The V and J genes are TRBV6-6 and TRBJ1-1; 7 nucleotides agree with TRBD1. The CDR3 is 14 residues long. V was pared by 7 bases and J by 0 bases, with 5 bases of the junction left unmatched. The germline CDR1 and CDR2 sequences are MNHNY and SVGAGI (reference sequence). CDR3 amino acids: CASNRQGMNTEAFF. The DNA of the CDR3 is TGTGCCAGCAACCGACAGGGAATGAACACTGAAGCTTTCTTT.

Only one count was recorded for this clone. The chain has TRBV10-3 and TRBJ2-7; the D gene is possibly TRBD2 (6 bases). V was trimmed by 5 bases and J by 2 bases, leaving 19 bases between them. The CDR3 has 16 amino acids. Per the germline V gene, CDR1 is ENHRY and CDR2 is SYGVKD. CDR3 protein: CAISPYPASDTYEQYF. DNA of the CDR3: TGTGCCATCAGTCCTTATCCGGCTAGCGACACCTACGAGCAGTACTTC.

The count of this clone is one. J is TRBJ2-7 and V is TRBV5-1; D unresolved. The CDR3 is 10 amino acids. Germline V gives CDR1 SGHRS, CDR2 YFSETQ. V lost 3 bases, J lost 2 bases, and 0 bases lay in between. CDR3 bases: TGCGCCAGCAGCTCCTACGAGCAGTACTTC. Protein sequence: CASSSYEQYF.

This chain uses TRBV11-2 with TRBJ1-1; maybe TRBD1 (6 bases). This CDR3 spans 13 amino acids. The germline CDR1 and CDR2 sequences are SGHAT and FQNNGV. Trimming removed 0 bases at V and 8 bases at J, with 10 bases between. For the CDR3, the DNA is TGTGCCAGCAGCTTAGATGGGGGCAGGGAAGCTTTCTTT. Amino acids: CASSLDGGREAFF.

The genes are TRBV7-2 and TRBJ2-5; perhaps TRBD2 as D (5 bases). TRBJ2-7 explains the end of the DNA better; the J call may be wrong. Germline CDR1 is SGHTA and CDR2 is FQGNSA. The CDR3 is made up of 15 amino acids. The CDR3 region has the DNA TGTGCCAGCAGCTTAGCAGCACCGGCGGGCGTCGAGCAGTACTTC. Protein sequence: CASSLAAPAGVEQYF.

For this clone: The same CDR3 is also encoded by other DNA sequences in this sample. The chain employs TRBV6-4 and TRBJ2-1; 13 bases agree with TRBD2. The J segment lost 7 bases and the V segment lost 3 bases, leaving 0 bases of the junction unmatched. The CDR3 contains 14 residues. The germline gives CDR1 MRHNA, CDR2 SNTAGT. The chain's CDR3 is CASSELAGGNEQFF. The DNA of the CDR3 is TGTGCCAGCAGTGAACTAGCGGGAGGGAATGAGCAGTTCTTC.

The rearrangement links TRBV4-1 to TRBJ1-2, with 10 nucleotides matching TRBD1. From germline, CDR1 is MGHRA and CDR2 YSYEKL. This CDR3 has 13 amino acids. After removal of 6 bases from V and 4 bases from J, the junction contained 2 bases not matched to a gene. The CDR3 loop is CASRTGGSYGYTF. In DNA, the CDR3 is TGCGCCAGCAGGACAGGGGGCAGCTATGGCTACACCTTC.

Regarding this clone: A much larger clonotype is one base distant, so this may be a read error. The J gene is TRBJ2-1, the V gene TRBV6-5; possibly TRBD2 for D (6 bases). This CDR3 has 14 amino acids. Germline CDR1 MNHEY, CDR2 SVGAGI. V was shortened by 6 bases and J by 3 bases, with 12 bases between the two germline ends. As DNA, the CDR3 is TGTGCCAGCAGCTTAGCGGTCTTCTACAATGAGCAGTTCTTC. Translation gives CASSLAVFYNEQFF.

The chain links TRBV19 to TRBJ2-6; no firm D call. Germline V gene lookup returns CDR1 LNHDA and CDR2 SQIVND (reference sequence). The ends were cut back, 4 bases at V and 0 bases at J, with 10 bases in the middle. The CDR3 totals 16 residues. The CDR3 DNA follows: TGTGCCAGTAGTACCTCCGACTCCTCTGGGGCCAACGTCCTGACTTTC. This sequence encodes CASSTSDSSGANVLTF.

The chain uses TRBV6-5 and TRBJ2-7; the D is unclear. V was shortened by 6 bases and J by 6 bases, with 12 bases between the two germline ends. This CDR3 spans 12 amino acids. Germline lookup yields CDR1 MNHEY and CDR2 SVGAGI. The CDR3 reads CASRRPGSEQYF. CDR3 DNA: TGTGCCAGCAGGAGGCCCGGCTCCGAGCAGTACTTC.

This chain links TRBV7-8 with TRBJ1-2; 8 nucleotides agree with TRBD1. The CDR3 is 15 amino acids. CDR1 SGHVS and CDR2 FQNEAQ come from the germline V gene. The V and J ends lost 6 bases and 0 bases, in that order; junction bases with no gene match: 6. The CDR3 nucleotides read TGTGCCAGCAGTCCACAGGGGGAAGCTAACTATGGCTACACCTTC. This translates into CASSPQGEANYGYTF.

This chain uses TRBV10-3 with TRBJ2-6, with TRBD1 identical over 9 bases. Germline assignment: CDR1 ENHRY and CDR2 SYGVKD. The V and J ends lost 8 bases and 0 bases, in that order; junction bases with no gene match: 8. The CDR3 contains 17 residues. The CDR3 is CAIGRDRAGSGANVLTF. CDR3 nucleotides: TGTGCCATCGGGCGGGACAGGGCGGGCTCTGGGGCCAACGTCCTGACTTTC.

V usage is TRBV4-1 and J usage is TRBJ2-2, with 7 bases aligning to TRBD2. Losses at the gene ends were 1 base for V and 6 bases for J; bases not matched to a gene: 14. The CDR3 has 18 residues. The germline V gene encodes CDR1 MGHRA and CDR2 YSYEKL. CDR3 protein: CASSQGLASGRTPGELFF. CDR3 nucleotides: TGCGCCAGCAGCCAAGGGTTGGCTAGCGGACGAACGCCCGGGGAGCTGTTTTTT.

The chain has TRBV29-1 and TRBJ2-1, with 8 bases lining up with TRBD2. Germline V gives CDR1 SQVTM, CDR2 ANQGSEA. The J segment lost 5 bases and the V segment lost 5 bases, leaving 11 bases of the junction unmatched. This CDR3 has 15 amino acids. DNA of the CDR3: TGCAGCGTTTCTGAGCCGGGGGGGCTGAACAATGAGCAGTTCTTC. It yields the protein CSVSEPGGLNNEQFF.

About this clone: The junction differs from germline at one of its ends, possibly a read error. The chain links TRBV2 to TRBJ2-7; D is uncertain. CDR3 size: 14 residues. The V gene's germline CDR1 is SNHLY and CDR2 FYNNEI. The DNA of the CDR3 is TGTGCCAGCAGTGACGCGAATACCTCCCACGAGCAGTACTTC. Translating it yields CASSDANTSHEQYF.

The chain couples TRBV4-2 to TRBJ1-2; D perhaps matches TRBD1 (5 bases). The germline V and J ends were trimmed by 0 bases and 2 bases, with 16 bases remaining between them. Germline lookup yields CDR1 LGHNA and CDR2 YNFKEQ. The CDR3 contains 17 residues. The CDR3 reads CASSQEGRGVSNYGYTF. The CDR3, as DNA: TGTGCCAGCAGCCAAGAAGGCCGGGGGGTATCCAACTATGGCTACACCTTC.

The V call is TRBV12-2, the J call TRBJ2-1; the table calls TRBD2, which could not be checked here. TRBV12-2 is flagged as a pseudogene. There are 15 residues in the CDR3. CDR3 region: CASRLVLAGGYEQFF. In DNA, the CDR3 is TGTGCAAGTCGCTTAGTCCTAGCGGGAGGGTATGAGCAGTTCTTC.

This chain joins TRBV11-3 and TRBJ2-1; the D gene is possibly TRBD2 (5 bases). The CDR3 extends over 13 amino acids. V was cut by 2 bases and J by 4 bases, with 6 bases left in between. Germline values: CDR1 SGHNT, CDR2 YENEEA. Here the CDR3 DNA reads TGTGCCAGCAGCTTAACGGGGTACAATGAGCAGTTCTTC. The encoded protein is CASSLTGYNEQFF.

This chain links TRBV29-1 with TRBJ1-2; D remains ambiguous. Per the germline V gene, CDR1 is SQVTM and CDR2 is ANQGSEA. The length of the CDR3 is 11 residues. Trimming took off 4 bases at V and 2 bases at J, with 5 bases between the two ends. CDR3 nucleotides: TGCAGCGTTGTTCAGAACTATGGCTACACCTTC. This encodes CSVVQNYGYTF.

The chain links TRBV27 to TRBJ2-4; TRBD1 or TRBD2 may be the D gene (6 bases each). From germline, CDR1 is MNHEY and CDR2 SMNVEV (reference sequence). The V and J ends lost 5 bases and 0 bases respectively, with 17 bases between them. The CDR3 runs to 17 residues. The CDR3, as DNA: TGTGCCAGCAGTGGGGGGCAGTTCGGCATAGCCAAAAACATTCAGTACTTC. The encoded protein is CASSGGQFGIAKNIQYF.

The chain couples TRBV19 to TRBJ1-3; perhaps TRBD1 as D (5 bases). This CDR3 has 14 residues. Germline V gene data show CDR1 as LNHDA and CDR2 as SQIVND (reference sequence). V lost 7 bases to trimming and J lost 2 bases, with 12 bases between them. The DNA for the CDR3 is TGTGCCAGTACGAGGGGCTCAGCTGGAAACACCATATATTTT. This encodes CASTRGSAGNTIYF.

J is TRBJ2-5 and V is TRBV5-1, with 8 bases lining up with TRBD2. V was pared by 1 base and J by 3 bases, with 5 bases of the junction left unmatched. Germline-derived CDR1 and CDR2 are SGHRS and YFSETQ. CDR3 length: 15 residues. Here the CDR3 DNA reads TGCGCCAGCAGCTTGACTAGCGGAGGTGAAGAGACCCAGTACTTC. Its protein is CASSLTSGGEETQYF.

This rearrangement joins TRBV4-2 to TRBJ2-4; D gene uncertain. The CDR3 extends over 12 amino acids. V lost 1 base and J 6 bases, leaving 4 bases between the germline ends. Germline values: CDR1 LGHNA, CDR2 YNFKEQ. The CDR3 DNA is TGTGCCAGCAGCCAAGGTTTAAACATTCAGTACTTC. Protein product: CASSQGLNIQYF.

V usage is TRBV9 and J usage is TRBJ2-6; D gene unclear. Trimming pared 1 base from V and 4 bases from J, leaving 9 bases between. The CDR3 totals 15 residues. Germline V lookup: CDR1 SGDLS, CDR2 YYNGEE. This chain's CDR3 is CASSVQTTGANVLTF. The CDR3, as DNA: TGTGCCAGCAGCGTACAGACAACCGGGGCCAACGTCCTGACTTTC.

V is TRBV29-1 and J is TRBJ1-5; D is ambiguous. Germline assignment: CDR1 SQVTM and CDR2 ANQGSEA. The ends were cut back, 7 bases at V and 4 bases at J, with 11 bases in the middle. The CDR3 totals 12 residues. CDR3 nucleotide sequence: TGCAGCGCCCGGTGGGCTAATCAGCCCCAGCATTTT. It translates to CSARWANQPQHF.